In its sample, the clone carrying this TCR beta chain was seen a few times. Trimming cost V 4 bases and J 2 bases, with 11 bases left between them. From germline, CDR1 is LGHDT and CDR2 YNNKEL (reference sequence). The CDR3 extends over 14 amino acids. Constant-region reverse primers amplified full-length variable regions, followed by semi-nested Nested Universal Primer A PCR. One entry per CDR3 protein, called by TCRdb with MiXCR from the 5' RACE reads. The sample has tens of thousands of distinct CDR3 sequences, 28% seen once. The clonotype originates from a female donor with breast cancer. V gene TRBV3-1 combines with J gene TRBJ1-1; D unresolved. Sequenced material: tumor-infiltrating memory CD4+ T cells sorted from the breast tumor. Subset described: memory CD4+ T cells, CD4+CD45RO+CD25-. The CDR3 sequence: CASSPHAGNTEAFF. CDR3 nucleotides: TGTGCCAGCAGCCCACATGCGGGAAACACTGAAGCTTTCTTT.